This T cell receptor beta chain was sequenced during a study of CD8+ T cells in alopecia areata. Extraction of RNA preceded its reverse transcription into cDNA, which served as the sequencing template. The data were produced by immunoSEQ multiplex PCR, yet TCRdb's version contains in-frame clones alone and is incomplete. The sample lists some 170,000 clones, roughly 50% occurring once. As for treatment: oral pan-JAK inhibitor, 5-10 mg twice daily. The CDR3 loop spans 16 amino acids. The V end lost 3 bases, the J end lost 5 bases, and 19 bases lay between the germline ends. Germline V CDR1 and CDR2: SNHLY, FYNNEI.

This rearrangement joins TRBV2 to TRBJ1-2, with D possibly TRBD1 on 5 matching bases. This sequence was found in a human donor with alopecia areata. The material sequenced was CD8+ T cells sorted from blood, taken at week 24, from a patient treated with tofacitinib. The CDR3 loop is CASSEVLQGTDYGYTF. The CDR3 bases are TGTGCCAGCAGTGAGGTCCTGCAGGGAACGGATTATGGCTACACCTTC.